The clone carrying this T cell receptor (beta chain) was seen more than once but under ten times. Its antigen is not identified. This specimen comes from a study of early T cells in non-severe SARS-CoV-2 infection. Study at large: Sequencing of bulk RNA from unsorted whole blood was done, without chain pairing. Study-level results: Comparison of clonotypes with VDJdb favored anti-spike CD8 responses while missing private and CD4 specificities.

This CDR3 comprises 17 residues. V was clipped by 6 bases and J by 0 bases; unmatched bases: 12. The V gene's germline CDR1 is SNHLY and CDR2 FYNNEI. Each cDNA molecule carried a unique molecular identifier. TCRdb recomputed calls from the 5' RACE reads with MiXCR, one row per CDR3 protein. The sample comprises fewer than 65,000 distinct CDR3 sequences, around 9.9% of which are singletons, and less than 1.5% rests with the top ten. The source is an adult who was a healthcare worker with PCR-confirmed SARS-CoV-2 infection or an uninfected control (not recorded which). The sample consisted of whole blood. The V call is TRBV2, the J call TRBJ2-3; TRBD1 matches at 7 bases. In DNA form, the CDR3 reads TGTGCCAGCAGCCGACCGAGACAGGGCTTTAGCACAGATACGCAGTATTTT. As protein: CASSRPRQGFSTDTQYF.